Sequencing of this TCR beta chain was carried out in a study of blood T cell repertoires in COVID-19. In the study overall: COVID-19 samples collected from the United States, Italy and Spain covered acute and convalescent phases.

Authors' data handling: Estimation of nucleated cell counts relied on the amplification of reference gene primers. The method was immunoSEQ multiplex PCR; TCRdb's version includes in-frame clones alone and lacks a portion of them. V, J and clone size are those of that table, while D and trimming were read from the DNA. This table has nearly 110,000 clones, about 91% appearing once. With 2 bases removed from V and 7 bases from J, the gap between germline ends came to 18 bases. In germline, CDR1 is SGHNT, CDR2 YYREEE (reference sequence). This CDR3 is 16 amino acids long. This receptor was obtained from a man in his forties or fifties with active or convalescent COVID-19. Input material: peripheral blood. The chain employs TRBV5-4 and TRBJ1-4; D is perhaps TRBD1 (5 bases). The CDR3 protein is CASSFGGRSRGEKLFF. CDR3 in DNA: TGTGCCAGCAGCTTCGGAGGGAGGTCAAGGGGTGAAAAACTGTTTTTT.